Listed below are T cell receptor beta chains from one sample, sequenced in a study of CD8+ T cells in alopecia areata. Data came from immunoSEQ multiplex PCR; TCRdb stores just in-frame clones and leaves some out. The top ten hold 14% of the sample, which has over 150,000 clones, around 59% seen once. The sequences come from CD4+ T cells sorted from blood, collected at week 24, from a patient treated with tofacitinib. The receptor source for this set is a human donor with alopecia areata. The conserved cysteine and the conserved F or W are not part of the CDR3 here. Fields, in order: J gene, V gene, CDR3 protein.

j_call: TRBJ2-3; v_call: TRBV29-1; cdr3_aa: SVGTGGGDTQY
j_call: TRBJ2-3; v_call: TRBV27; cdr3_aa: ASSLILTGAGEDTDTQY
j_call: TRBJ2-5; v_call: TRBV30; cdr3_aa: ASTGSWETQY
j_call: TRBJ1-2; v_call: TRBV29-1; cdr3_aa: SVERDRDGYT
j_call: TRBJ2-3; v_call: TRBV5-1; cdr3_aa: ASSLESTDTQY
j_call: TRBJ1-4; v_call: TRBV11-2; cdr3_aa: ASSPRTGYRNEKLF
j_call: TRBJ2-7; v_call: TRBV30; cdr3_aa: AWSVGQLYEQY
j_call: TRBJ1-2; v_call: TRBV29-1; cdr3_aa: SVRQGINYGYT
j_call: TRBJ2-5; v_call: TRBV15; cdr3_aa: ATGRQVGVQETQY
j_call: TRBJ1-2; v_call: TRBV5-1; cdr3_aa: ASSSGTGGVDYGYT
j_call: TRBJ1-6; v_call: TRBV15; cdr3_aa: ATSSGGAGFRSPLH
j_call: TRBJ2-5; v_call: TRBV2; cdr3_aa: ASSEGQARGETQY
j_call: TRBJ2-3; v_call: TRBV6-6; cdr3_aa: ASSWDVNLENTQY
j_call: TRBJ2-3; v_call: TRBV6-5; cdr3_aa: ASSYNERHTQY